Listed below are T cell receptor beta chains from one sample, sequenced in a study of blood T cell repertoires in COVID-19. Sequencing was performed with immunoSEQ multiplex PCR; in TCRdb, only in-frame clones are kept and a portion is missing. The table includes 67,000 or so clones, approximately 77% detected once. Material for sequencing was peripheral blood. The receptors stem from a woman aged 70-85 years with acute or convalescent COVID-19. CDR3s include the opening cysteine and the closing phenylalanine or tryptophan. The D gene is left open where the match is weak. Clone size, where shown, is once, few, many, or a class for clones that have expanded.

clone size | D gene | J gene | V gene | CDR3 protein | CDR3 DNA
. | TRBD1 | TRBJ2-7 | TRBV7-2 | CASSLGTGVPYEQYF | TGTGCCAGCAGCCTCGGGACAGGGGTCCCCTACGAGCAGTACTTC
few | TRBD2 | TRBJ2-7 | TRBV30 | CAWIRTAGAYEQYF | TGTGCCTGGATCAGGACAGCGGGAGCCTACGAGCAGTACTTC
. | . | TRBJ2-1 | TRBV3-1/TRBV3-2 | CASSQTSFSYNEQFF | TGTGCCAGCAGCCAGACTAGTTTTTCCTACAATGAGCAGTTCTTC
. | TRBD1 | TRBJ1-5 | TRBV19 | CASSTSGTGSNQPQHF | TGTGCCAGTAGTACTTCCGGGACAGGGAGCAATCAGCCCCAGCATTTT
. | . | TRBJ1-1 | TRBV9 | CASSVGTRGERMNTEAFF | TGTGCCAGCAGCGTAGGGACTAGGGGGGAGAGGATGAACACTGAAGCTTTCTTT
few | . | TRBJ2-1 | TRBV9 | CASSVGTRSSYNEQFF | TGTGCCAGCAGCGTAGGGACAAGAAGCTCCTACAATGAGCAGTTCTTC
. | . | TRBJ2-3 | TRBV28 | CASSLGAAVHTDTQYF | TGTGCCAGCAGTTTAGGGGCTGCGGTACACACAGATACGCAGTATTTT
. | TRBD2 | TRBJ2-5 | TRBV29-1 | CSAGTSGSPETQYF | TGCAGCGCTGGGACTAGCGGGAGCCCAGAGACCCAGTACTTC
once | . | TRBJ2-1 | TRBV11-2 | CASSLERGAREQFF | TGTGCCAGCAGCTTAGAGCGGGGAGCAAGGGAGCAGTTCTTC
. | TRBD2 | TRBJ2-3 | TRBV5-4 | CASSSRLAGEEDTQYF | TGTGCCAGCAGCAGCCGACTAGCGGGGGAGGAAGATACGCAGTATTTT
. | . | TRBJ1-5 | TRBV27 | CASRRQVLGPQHF | TGTGCCAGCAGAAGACAGGTCCTCGGGCCCCAGCATTTT
. | . | TRBJ2-7 | TRBV18 | CASSPDTGFLYEQYF | TGTGCCAGCTCACCAGACACAGGGTTTTTGTACGAGCAGTACTTC
. | . | TRBJ2-3 | TRBV6-2/TRBV6-3 | CASSSSSGADTQYF | TGTGCCAGCAGTTCTTCCTCAGGGGCAGATACGCAGTATTTT
. | . | TRBJ2-5 | TRBV18 | CASSPDPPGETQYF | TGTGCCAGCTCACCAGACCCCCCGGGAGAGACCCAGTACTTC